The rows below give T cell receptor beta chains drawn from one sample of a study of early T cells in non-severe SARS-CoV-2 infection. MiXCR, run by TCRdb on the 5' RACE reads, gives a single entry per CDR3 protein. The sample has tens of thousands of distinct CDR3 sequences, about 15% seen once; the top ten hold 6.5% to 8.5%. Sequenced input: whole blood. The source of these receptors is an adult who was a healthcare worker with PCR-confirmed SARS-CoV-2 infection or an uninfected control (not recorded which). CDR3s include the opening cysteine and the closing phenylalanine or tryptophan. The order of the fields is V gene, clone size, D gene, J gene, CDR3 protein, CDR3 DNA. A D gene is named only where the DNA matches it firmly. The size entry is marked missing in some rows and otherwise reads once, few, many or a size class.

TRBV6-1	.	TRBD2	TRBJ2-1	CASSPLTSMNEQFF	TGTGCCAGCAGTCCGTTGACTAGCATGAATGAGCAGTTCTTC
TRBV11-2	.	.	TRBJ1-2	CASSLTGQPYGYTF	TGTGCCAGCAGCTTAACTGGACAACCCTATGGCTACACCTTC
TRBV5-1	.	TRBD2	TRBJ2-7	CASSFTAGASYEQYF	TGCGCCAGCAGCTTTACAGCGGGAGCTTCCTACGAGCAGTACTTC
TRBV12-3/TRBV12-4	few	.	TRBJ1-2	CASSLVGGQNYGYTF	TGTGCCAGCAGTTTAGTGGGGGGGCAGAACTATGGCTACACCTTC
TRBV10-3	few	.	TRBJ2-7	CAISPDSLYEQYF	TGTGCCATCAGCCCCGACTCGCTCTACGAGCAGTACTTC
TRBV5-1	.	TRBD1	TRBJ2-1	CASSLEGTGGPEQFF	TGCGCCAGCAGCTTGGAAGGGACAGGGGGTCCCGAGCAGTTCTTC
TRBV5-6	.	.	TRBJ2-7	CASRDGAHEQYF	TGTGCCAGCAGGGACGGCGCCCACGAGCAGTACTTC
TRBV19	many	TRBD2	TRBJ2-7	CASSVSGTNYEQYF	TGTGCCAGTAGTGTGTCCGGGACTAACTACGAGCAGTACTTC
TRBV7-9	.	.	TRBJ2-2	CASSSNGELFF	TGTGCCAGCAGCTCAAACGGGGAGCTGTTTTTT
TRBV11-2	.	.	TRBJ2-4	CASSLGNNIQYF	TGTGCCAGCAGCTTAGGTAACAACATTCAGTACTTC
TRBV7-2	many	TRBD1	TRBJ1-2	CASSLATGANGYTF	TGTGCCAGCAGCTTAGCTACAGGGGCCAATGGCTACACCTTC
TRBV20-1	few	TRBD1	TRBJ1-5	CSASDRGEPRSNQPQHF	TGCAGTGCTAGTGACAGGGGCGAACCAAGAAGCAATCAGCCCCAGCATTTT
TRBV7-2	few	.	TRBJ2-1	CASSTSGAPYNEQFF	TGTGCCAGCAGCACTTCCGGGGCCCCCTACAATGAGCAGTTCTTC
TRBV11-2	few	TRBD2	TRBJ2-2	CASSRIAGRTGELFF	TGTGCCAGCAGCAGAATAGCGGGACGGACCGGGGAGCTGTTTTTT
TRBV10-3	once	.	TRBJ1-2	CAISEAVRTDGYTF	TGTGCCATCAGTGAGGCCGTAAGGACAGATGGCTACACCTTC
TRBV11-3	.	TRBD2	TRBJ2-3	CASSLGSGRDTQYF	TGTGCCAGCAGCTTGGGTAGCGGGAGAGATACGCAGTATTTT
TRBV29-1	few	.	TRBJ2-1	CSVDDRLYNEQFF	TGCAGCGTTGACGACAGGTTATACAATGAGCAGTTCTTC
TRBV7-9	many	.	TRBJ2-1	CASSSRGSTNNEQFF	TGTGCCAGCAGCTCACGGGGGAGCACCAACAATGAGCAGTTCTTC
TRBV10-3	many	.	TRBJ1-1	CAIMGVNTEAFF	TGTGCCATCATGGGAGTTAACACTGAAGCTTTCTTT
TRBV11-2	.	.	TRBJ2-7	CASSLSRVASYEQYF	TGTGCCAGCAGCTTATCGCGGGTTGCGTCCTACGAGCAGTACTTC
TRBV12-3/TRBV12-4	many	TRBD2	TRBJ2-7	CASSSGGSYYEQYF	TGTGCCAGCAGTTCGGGCGGGAGCTACTACGAGCAGTACTTC
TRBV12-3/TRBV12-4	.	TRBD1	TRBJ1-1	CDSSPLTGGSPEAFF	TGTGACAGCAGTCCGCTGACAGGGGGATCCCCTGAAGCTTTCTTT
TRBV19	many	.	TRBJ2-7	CASSIGGNYEQYF	TGTGCCAGTAGTATAGGAGGGAACTACGAGCAGTACTTC
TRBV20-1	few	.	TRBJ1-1	CSAEAGRTEAFF	TGCAGTGCTGAGGCAGGGAGGACTGAAGCTTTCTTT
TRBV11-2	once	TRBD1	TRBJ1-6	CASSPGTVNSPLHF	TGTGCCAGCAGCCCCGGGACAGTTAATTCACCCCTCCACTTT
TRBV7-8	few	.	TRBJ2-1	CASSPTDYNEQFF	TGTGCCAGCAGCCCGACTGATTACAATGAGCAGTTCTTC
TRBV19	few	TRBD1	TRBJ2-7	CASSTRDRSTYEQYF	TGTGCCAGTAGTACCCGGGACAGGTCCACCTACGAGCAGTACTTC
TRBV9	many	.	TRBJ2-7	CASSVDLRGQLYEQYF	TGTGCCAGCAGCGTAGACCTTCGAGGACAACTCTACGAGCAGTACTTC
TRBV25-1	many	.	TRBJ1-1	CASSDRVRNTEAFF	TGTGCCAGCAGTGATCGTGTAAGGAACACTGAAGCTTTCTTT
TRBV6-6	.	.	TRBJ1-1	CASRTGRTQGPNTEAFF	TGTGCCAGCAGAACGGGACGTACCCAGGGGCCTAACACTGAAGCTTTCTTT
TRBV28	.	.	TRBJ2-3	CASSLQGTDTQYF	TGTGCCAGCAGCCTACAGGGCACAGATACGCAGTATTTT
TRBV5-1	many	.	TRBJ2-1	CASSNSASSYNEQFF	TGCGCCAGCAGCAATAGCGCAAGCTCCTACAATGAGCAGTTCTTC
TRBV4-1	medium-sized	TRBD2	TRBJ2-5	CASSPAGEETQYF	TGCGCCAGCAGCCCCGCGGGGGAAGAGACCCAGTACTTC
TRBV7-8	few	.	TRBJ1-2	CASSPEGVNYGYTF	TGTGCCAGCAGCCCCGAGGGGGTCAACTATGGCTACACCTTC
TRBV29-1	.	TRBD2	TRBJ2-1	CSVEDLGSGGSYNEQFF	TGCAGCGTTGAAGATTTGGGGAGCGGGGGCTCCTACAATGAGCAGTTCTTC
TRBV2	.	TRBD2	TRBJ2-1	CASPGTRIGNEQFF	TGTGCCTCCCCCGGGACTAGGATAGGAAATGAGCAGTTCTTC
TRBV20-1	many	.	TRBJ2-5	CSARPGETQYF	TGCAGTGCTCGCCCGGGGGAGACCCAGTACTTC
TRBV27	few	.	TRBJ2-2	CASGGGRSTGELFF	TGTGCCAGCGGGGGGGGCCGATCCACCGGGGAGCTGTTTTTT
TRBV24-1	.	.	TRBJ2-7	CATSAHQGEQYF	TGTGCCACCAGTGCCCACCAGGGCGAGCAGTACTTC
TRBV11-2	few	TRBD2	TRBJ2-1	CASSLGLAGGFGYNEQFF	TGTGCCAGCAGCTTGGGACTAGCGGGAGGGTTCGGCTACAATGAGCAGTTCTTC
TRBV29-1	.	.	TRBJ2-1	CSVEVRSAGNEQFF	TGCAGCGTTGAAGTCCGGTCGGCTGGAAATGAGCAGTTCTTC